Below are 21 T cell receptor beta chains sequenced from a single sample in a study of cytomegalovirus exposure and HLA in healthy donors. Both 60 Vbeta primers and 13 Jbeta primers went into the PCR. Assay: immunoSEQ multiplex PCR; the TCRdb copy retains only in-frame clones and omits some. The data contain 180,000 or so clones, about 9% of them singletons. The sequenced material came from PBMCs. The receptors come from a woman aged 25 to 39 in good health and CMV-seropositive.

The V gene is TRBV23-1, the J gene TRBJ1-1; no clear D gene. TRBV23-1 is placed among ORFs of uncertain function. V was pared by 0 bases and J by 5 bases, with 10 bases between. This CDR3 is 14 amino acids long. DNA for the CDR3: TGCGCCAGCAGTCAATCGAGAGGGAAGACTGAAGCTTTCTTT. Protein sequence: CASSQSRGKTEAFF.

As regards this clone: The identical CDR3 is also encoded by other nucleotide sequences in the sample. This chain connects TRBV14 to TRBJ1-5, with D uncertain. The length of the CDR3 is 14 residues. CDR1 is SGHDN, CDR2 FVKESK, per germline. V was clipped by 4 bases and J by 0 bases, with 7 bases between them. The CDR3 is CASSPSYSNQPQHF. For the CDR3, the DNA is TGTGCCAGCAGCCCTAGTTATAGCAATCAGCCCCAGCATTTT.

This clone was observed a handful of times. The rearrangement joins TRBV10-1 to TRBJ2-7, with TRBD1 identical over 12 bases. Germline values: CDR1 WNHNN, CDR2 SYGVQD (reference sequence). The CDR3 contains 16 residues. The V gene end was trimmed by 6 bases and the J gene end by 4 bases; junction bases not matched to a gene: 10. The CDR3 region is CASSSSGTGGQYEQYF. CDR3 DNA: TGCGCCAGCAGCAGCTCCGGGACAGGGGGCCAGTACGAGCAGTACTTC.

This sequence joins TRBV7-9 and TRBJ2-5; D is unclear. The CDR3 sequence is 14 residues long. Germline V gene sequence: CDR1 SEHNR, CDR2 FQNEAQ (reference sequence). Trimming removed 5 bases from V and 2 bases from J, with 12 bases in between. DNA for the CDR3: TGTGCCAGCAGCCACTACATAACTCAAGAGACCCAGTACTTC. Translating gives CASSHYITQETQYF.

The chain combines TRBV5-1 with TRBJ2-3, with D possibly TRBD2 on 8 matching bases. The germline CDR1 and CDR2 sequences are SGHRS and YFSETQ. This CDR3 contains 14 residues. V gave up 4 bases and J gave up 7 bases, with 16 bases separating them. CDR3 in DNA: TGCGCCAGCAGCCCGGGAGGGGGCAAGAATACGCAGTATTTT. This translates into CASSPGGGKNTQYF. The full variable domain, its missing parts supplied by reference TRBV5-1 and TRBJ2-3, is KAGVTQTPRYLIKTRGQQVTLSCSPISGHRSVSWYQQTPGQGLQFLFEYFSETQRNKGNFPGRFSGRQFSNSRSEMNVSTLELGDSALYLCASSPGGGKNTQYFGPGTRLTVL.

V gene TRBV2 combines with J gene TRBJ2-7; 9 bases agree with TRBD2. J lost 0 bases, V lost 2 bases, and 2 bases had no gene match. The CDR3 is 15 residues long. In germline, CDR1 is SNHLY, CDR2 FYNNEI. The DNA for the CDR3 is TGTGCCAGCAGTGAAAGTAGCGGGAGCTCCTACGAGCAGTACTTC. It is translated as CASSESSGSSYEQYF.

V gene TRBV5-1 combines with J gene TRBJ2-7, with 8 bases aligning to TRBD2. CDR3 length equals 18 residues. Trimming removed 0 bases from V and 4 bases from J; junction bases left unmatched: 15. Germline V CDR1 and CDR2: SGHRS, YFSETQ. For the CDR3, the DNA is TGCGCCAGCAGCTTGGCCGTCTATCGAGCGGGAGAGGGGTACGAGCAGTACTTC. It yields the protein CASSLAVYRAGEGYEQYF.

This chain connects TRBV5-6 to TRBJ2-7; D remains ambiguous. CDR3 size: 12 residues. Germline CDR1 SGHDT, CDR2 YYEEEE. The V end lost 3 bases, the J end lost 3 bases, and 7 bases lay between the germline ends. In nucleotides, the CDR3 is TGTGCCAGCAGCTCCTCGGGCTACGAGCAGTACTTC. It codes for CASSSSGYEQYF.

The rearrangement links TRBV11-2 to TRBJ1-2, with TRBD1 matching 7 bases. J lost 4 bases, V lost 1 base, and 3 bases had no gene match. Germline lookup yields CDR1 SGHAT and CDR2 FQNNGV. This CDR3 has 14 residues. The CDR3 DNA is TGTGCCAGCAGCTTAGCGGGACAGACCTATGGCTACACCTTC. It specifies CASSLAGQTYGYTF.

A few counts support this clone. V and J are TRBV5-1 and TRBJ2-3, with 7 nucleotides matching TRBD2. Germline loops: CDR1 SGHRS, CDR2 YFSETQ. This CDR3 has 14 amino acids. V dropped 5 bases and J dropped 1; count of bases not matched to a gene: 4. CDR3 DNA: TGCGCCAGCAGGAGCGGGACCCGCACAGATACGCAGTATTTT. This gives the protein CASRSGTRTDTQYF. The complete variable domain, with remaining parts taken from reference TRBV5-1 and TRBJ2-3, reads KAGVTQTPRYLIKTRGQQVTLSCSPISGHRSVSWYQQTPGQGLQFLFEYFSETQRNKGNFPGRFSGRQFSNSRSEMNVSTLELGDSALYLCASRSGTRTDTQYFGPGTRLTVL.

This clone was seen a handful of times. This chain joins TRBV5-4 and TRBJ2-2; 11 bases fit TRBD1. Germline V gene data show CDR1 as SGHNT and CDR2 as YYREEE (reference sequence). Trimming took 1 base from V and 8 from J; bases not matched to a gene: 4. The CDR3 spans 15 residues. CDR3 amino acids: CASSLRTGGRGELFF. As DNA, the CDR3 is TGTGCCAGCAGCTTGAGGACAGGGGGCCGGGGGGAGCTGTTTTTT.

The chain combines TRBV6-6 with TRBJ2-7, with 8 bases lining up with TRBD2. Germline CDR1 reads MNHNY; CDR2 reads SVGAGI (reference sequence). V shed 2 bases, J shed 7 bases, and the junction held 13 bases outside the gene matches. The CDR3 sequence is 16 residues long. CDR3 protein: CASSYPSGGPVREQYF. CDR3 nucleotides: TGTGCCAGCAGTTACCCTTCGGGGGGGCCGGTGAGGGAGCAGTACTTC.

This rearrangement joins TRBV2 to TRBJ2-2; TRBD2 is a possible D gene (6 bases). The germline gives CDR1 SNHLY, CDR2 FYNNEI. Trimming left V 6 bases short and J 3 bases short, with 11 bases between. The CDR3 length is 14 residues. DNA of the CDR3: TGTGCCAGCAGAACCGGGACTTACACCGGGGAGCTGTTTTTT. Translated, it gives CASRTGTYTGELFF.

This clone has a handful of counts. The chain is built from TRBV19 and TRBJ2-5; 11 bases match TRBD2. Trimming took 4 bases from V and 7 from J; bases not matched to a gene: 8. The CDR3 is 15 residues long. The germline V gene has CDR1 LNHDA and CDR2 SQIVND (reference sequence). The CDR3 reads CASSKTSGARVTQYF. The CDR3 DNA reads as TGTGCCAGTAGTAAGACTAGCGGGGCACGGGTGACCCAGTACTTC.

V usage is TRBV2 and J usage is TRBJ2-1; no firm D call. The V end lost 4 bases, the J end lost 4 bases, and 8 bases lay between the germline ends. CDR3 length: 13 amino acids. CDR1 SNHLY and CDR2 FYNNEI come from the germline V gene. The CDR3 reads CASSGVGYNEQFF. The CDR3 nucleotides read TGTGCCAGCAGTGGAGTCGGTTACAATGAGCAGTTCTTC.

The V call is TRBV7-8, the J call TRBJ2-7; 9 positions agree with TRBD2. The V and J ends lost 2 bases and 7 bases, in that order; junction bases with no gene match: 6. The CDR3 has 14 residues. Germline CDR1 reads SGHVS; CDR2 reads FQNEAQ. Written as DNA, the CDR3 is TGTGCCAGCAGCTTAAGGCGCCTAGCGGGGGAGCAGTACTTC. Translation gives CASSLRRLAGEQYF.

In this sample, this clone turned up a few times. The rearrangement links TRBV5-1 to TRBJ2-7, with D perhaps matching TRBD1 (6 bases). Looked up from germline, CDR1 is SGHRS and CDR2 is YFSETQ. The CDR3 totals 14 residues. V lost 2 bases, J lost 4 bases, and 13 bases lay in between. The CDR3 protein is CASSLGFTGYEQYF. CDR3 in DNA: TGCGCCAGCAGCTTAGGGTTTACAGGGTACGAGCAGTACTTC.

V usage is TRBV30 and J usage is TRBJ1-5, with a tentative D call TRBD1 (5 bases). The CDR3 is 13 amino acids. With 2 bases removed from V and 4 bases from J, the gap between germline ends came to 9 bases. The germline V gene encodes CDR1 GTSNPN and CDR2 SVGIG (reference sequence). The CDR3 coding sequence is TGTGCCTGGAGTTCCGACAGAAATCAGCCCCAGCATTTT. Translating gives CAWSSDRNQPQHF.

This clone showed up just a few times. This chain uses TRBV7-9 with TRBJ2-7; 12 bases fit TRBD2. The J segment lost 6 bases and the V segment lost 4 bases, leaving 7 bases of the junction unmatched. The CDR3 contains 15 residues. Germline V gene data show CDR1 as SEHNR and CDR2 as FQNEAQ (reference sequence). The CDR3: CASSSWTSGMSEQYF. CDR3 nucleotide sequence: TGTGCCAGCAGCTCATGGACTAGCGGGATGTCCGAGCAGTACTTC.

On this clone itself: The junction differs from germline at one of its ends, possibly a read error. V is TRBV11-3 and J is TRBJ2-5, with unresolved D. CDR1 and CDR2 (germline): SGHNT, YENEEA. This CDR3 spans 12 amino acids. CDR3 bases: TGTGCCAGCAGCAAGAACCAGGAGACCCAGTACTTC. Translated: CASSKNQETQYF.

This sequence joins TRBV4-1 and TRBJ2-1; 9 bases are a match to TRBD2. With V trimmed by 4 bases and J by 9 bases, 10 bases remained unmatched. The germline V gene has CDR1 MGHRA and CDR2 YSYEKL. The CDR3 is 15 amino acids. The CDR3 loop reads CASSLYVAGDTEQFF. The CDR3 bases are TGCGCCAGCAGCCTCTACGTAGCGGGAGATACTGAGCAGTTCTTC.